Included here is one T cell receptor (beta chain) sequence, with context. The sample comes from a study of blood T cell repertoires in COVID-19. Original data processing: Amplification of reference gene primers was used by the study to estimate nucleated cell counts. Measured with immunoSEQ multiplex PCR; TCRdb has only the in-frame clones, and not every one. V, J and clone size are taken as reported in that table, and D and trimming were inferred from the DNA itself. Here the sample spans around 50,000 clones, over 75% being singletons. Trimming at V came to 3 bases and at J to 1 base, leaving 3 bases not matched to a gene. CDR3 length: 15 amino acids. Germline V gives CDR1 KGHSH, CDR2 LQKENI.

The specimen sequenced was peripheral blood. This clonotype was obtained from a human donor in a cohort sampled during active COVID-19. The chain uses TRBV18 and TRBJ2-3; 8 nucleotides line up with TRBD2. In DNA form, the CDR3 reads TGTGCCAGCTCACCCTCGACTAGCGGCACAGATACGCAGTATTTT. Translation: CASSPSTSGTDTQYF.